This T cell receptor beta chain was captured in a study of blood T cell repertoires in COVID-19. For the study at large: Acute and convalescent COVID-19 specimens originated in the United States, Italy and Spain. In each case, the material was cDNA or gDNA derived from T cells, B-cell-depleted T cells, or PBMCs.

As originally analysed: How many nucleated cells were present was estimated from reference gene primer amplification. Assay used: immunoSEQ multiplex PCR; TCRdb lists only in-frame clones, some missing. For V, J and clone size, that table is used; D and trimming come from the DNA. Of about 34,000 clones in the sample, around 90% were seen once. There are 15 residues in the CDR3. The V and J ends lost 0 bases and 6 bases respectively, with 13 bases between them. Germline V gene sequence: CDR1 SGHRS, CDR2 YFSETQ. The chain uses TRBV5-1 and TRBJ2-1, with D possibly TRBD1 on 5 matching bases. The sequence came from a man older than 75 with acute or convalescent COVID-19. Sequenced material: peripheral blood. The CDR3 bases are TGCGCCAGCAGCTTGGAGGCAGGGCTAAGCAATGAGCAGTTCTTC. Residues: CASSLEAGLSNEQFF.